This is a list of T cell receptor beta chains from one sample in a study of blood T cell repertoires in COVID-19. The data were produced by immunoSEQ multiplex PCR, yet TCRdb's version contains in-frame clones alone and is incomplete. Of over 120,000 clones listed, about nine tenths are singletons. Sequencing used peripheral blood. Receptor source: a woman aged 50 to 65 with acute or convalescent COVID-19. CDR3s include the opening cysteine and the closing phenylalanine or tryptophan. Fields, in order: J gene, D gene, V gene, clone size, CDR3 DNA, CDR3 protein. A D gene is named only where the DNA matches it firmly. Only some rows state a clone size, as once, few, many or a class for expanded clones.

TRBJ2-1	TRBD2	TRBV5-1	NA	TGCGCCAGCAGCTTACTAGCGGGGGGGCAAGATGAGCAGTTCTTC	CASSLLAGGQDEQFF
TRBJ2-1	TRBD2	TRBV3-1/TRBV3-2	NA	TGTGCCAGCAGCCAACTAGCGGGAGGGTCCTACAATGAGCAGTTCTTC	CASSQLAGGSYNEQFF
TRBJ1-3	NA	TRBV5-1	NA	TGCGCCAGCAGCCGCAACGGGGGAACTGGAAACACCATATATTTT	CASSRNGGTGNTIYF
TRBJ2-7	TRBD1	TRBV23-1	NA	TGCGCCAGCAGTCGGTCAAGGGACAGGCAAGGGTCCTACGAGCAGTACTTC	CASSRSRDRQGSYEQYF
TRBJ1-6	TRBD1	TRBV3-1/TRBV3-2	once	TGTGCCAGCAGCCAAGGGACAGGGGTTTATTCACCCCTCCACTTT	CASSQGTGVYSPLHF
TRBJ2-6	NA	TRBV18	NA	TGTGCCAGCTCTCTTGCGACAGGTTCCTCTGGGGCCAACGTCCTGACTTTC	CASSLATGSSGANVLTF
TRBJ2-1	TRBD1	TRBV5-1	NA	TGCGCCAGCAGCGGTCGACAGGGGGAGTCCTACAATGAGCAGTTCTTC	CASSGRQGESYNEQFF
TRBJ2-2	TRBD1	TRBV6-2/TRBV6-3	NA	TGTGCCAGCAGTTACCTAAGGACAGGGGGAAACGGGGAGCTGTTTTTT	CASSYLRTGGNGELFF
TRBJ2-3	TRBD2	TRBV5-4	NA	TGTGCCAGCAGCCCCGGGACTAGAGGGACAGATACGCAGTATTTT	CASSPGTRGTDTQYF
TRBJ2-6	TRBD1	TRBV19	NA	TGTGCCAGCGGACAGGGGTTCTCTGGGGCCAACGTCCTGACTTTC	CASGQGFSGANVLTF
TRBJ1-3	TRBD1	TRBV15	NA	TGTGCCACCAGGGGGACAGGGGAAAACACCATATATTTT	CATRGTGENTIYF
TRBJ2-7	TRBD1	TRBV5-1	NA	TGCGCCAGCAATATTAAGGGACAGGACTCCTACGAGCAGTACTTC	CASNIKGQDSYEQYF
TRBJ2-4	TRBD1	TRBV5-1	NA	TGCGCCAGCAGCGGGGGACAGGGGCTGGACATTCAGTACTTC	CASSGGQGLDIQYF
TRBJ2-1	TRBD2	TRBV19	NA	TGTGCCAGTAGTATCCCCGGCGGGAGGAGCCACAATGAGCAGTTCTTC	CASSIPGGRSHNEQFF
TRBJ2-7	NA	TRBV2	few	TGTGCCAGCAGTGGCGAGGTATCGGCCTACGAGCAGTACTTC	CASSGEVSAYEQYF
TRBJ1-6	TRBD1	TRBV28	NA	TGTGCCAGCAGTTTGCCGACAGGGGGAAATTCACCCCTCCACTTT	CASSLPTGGNSPLHF
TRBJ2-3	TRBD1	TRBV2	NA	TGTGCCAGCAGTCGGGACAGGAGCACAGATACGCAGTATTTT	CASSRDRSTDTQYF
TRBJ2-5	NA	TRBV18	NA	TGTGCCAGCTCCCCAAAGCAGCTAGAAGGAGAGACCCAGTACTTC	CASSPKQLEGETQYF
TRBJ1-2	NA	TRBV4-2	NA	TGTGCCAGCAGTCTCCCCATAACAGCTAACTATGGCTACACCTTC	CASSLPITANYGYTF
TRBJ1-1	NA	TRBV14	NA	TGTGCCAGCGGTGGGGACACTGGCACTGAAGCTTTCTTT	CASGGDTGTEAFF